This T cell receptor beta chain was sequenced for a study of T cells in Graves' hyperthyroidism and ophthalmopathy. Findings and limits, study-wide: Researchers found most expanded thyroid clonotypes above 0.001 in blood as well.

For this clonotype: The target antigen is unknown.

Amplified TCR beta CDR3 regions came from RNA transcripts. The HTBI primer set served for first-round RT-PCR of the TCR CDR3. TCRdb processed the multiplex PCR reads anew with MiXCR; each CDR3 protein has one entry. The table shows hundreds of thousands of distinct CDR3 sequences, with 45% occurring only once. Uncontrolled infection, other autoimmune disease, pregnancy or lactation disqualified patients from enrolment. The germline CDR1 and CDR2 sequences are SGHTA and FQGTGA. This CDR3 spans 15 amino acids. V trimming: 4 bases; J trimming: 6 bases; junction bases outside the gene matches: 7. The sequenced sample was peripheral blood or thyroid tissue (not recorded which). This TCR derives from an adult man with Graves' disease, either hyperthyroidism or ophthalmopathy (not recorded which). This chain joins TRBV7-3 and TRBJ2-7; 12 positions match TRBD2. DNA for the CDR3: TGTGCCAGCAGCTCTTCTCCGGGACTAGCGGGCGAGCAGTACTTC. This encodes CASSSSPGLAGEQYF.